The 22 T cell receptor beta chains presented below share a single source sample, sequenced in a study of T-cell reconstitution after alpha-beta-depleted transplantation in children. Construction of the TCRbeta library involved unique molecular identifiers. TCRdb redid the calling of the PCR reads with MiXCR, one entry per CDR3 protein. The repertoire holds roughly 200,000 distinct CDR3 sequences, about a tenth seen once, with over 25% in the top ten. The sample consisted of PBMCs, taken before TCRalphabeta/CD19-depleted stem cell transplant. These receptors all stem from a child in the first two years of life with acute myeloid leukemia, due to receive a stem cell transplant.

Only a few counts were recorded for this clonotype. The V and J genes are TRBV2 and TRBJ2-1; TRBD2 is a possible D gene (5 bases). Germline CDR1 SNHLY, CDR2 FYNNEI. Trimming left V 4 bases short and J 8 bases short, with 9 bases between. The CDR3 contains 12 residues. For the CDR3, the DNA is TGTGCCAGCAGTGTAAGGCGGGATGAGCAGTTCTTC. It codes for CASSVRRDEQFF.

This clonotype was recorded at least ten times. The chain uses TRBV12-3 or TRBV12-4 and TRBJ2-6; the D is unclear. Deletions cut 6 bases from V and 0 bases from J, with 6 bases between. This CDR3 has 14 residues. The CDR3 reads CASRPGSGANVLTF. As DNA, the CDR3 is TGTGCCAGCAGGCCCGGCTCTGGGGCCAACGTCCTGACTTTC.

This clonotype was counted at least ten times. The chain recombines TRBV24-1 with TRBJ1-2; D is unclear. V shed 7 bases and J shed 2 bases, with 13 bases lying between them. The CDR3 runs 14 residues. The germline V gene encodes CDR1 KGHDR and CDR2 SFDVKD. The CDR3 DNA reads TGTGCCACCAGCCCCCTGGATTCCAACTATGGCTACACCTTC. As protein: CATSPLDSNYGYTF.

This clonotype was counted many times. This chain links TRBV27 with TRBJ1-5, with 7 bases aligning to TRBD1. With V trimmed by 0 bases and J by 4 bases, 6 bases remained unmatched. Germline assignment: CDR1 MNHEY and CDR2 SMNVEV (reference sequence). This CDR3 contains 16 residues. The CDR3 nucleotides read TGTGCCAGCAGTTTATCAGGGGGCAACGGGAATCAGCCCCAGCATTTT. Translating gives CASSLSGGNGNQPQHF.

This clonotype was seen many times. The rearrangement joins TRBV6-5 to TRBJ2-3, with D unresolved. V was clipped by 0 bases and J by 3 bases, with 7 bases between them. This CDR3 has 14 residues. CDR1 and CDR2 (germline): MNHEY, SVGAGI. Here the CDR3 reads CASSYSPDTDTQYF. In DNA form, the CDR3 reads TGTGCCAGCAGTTACTCTCCTGATACAGATACGCAGTATTTT.

The rearrangement joins TRBV5-1 to TRBJ1-1, with D hard to call. V lost 4 bases to trimming and J lost 1 base, with 17 bases between them. The CDR3 loop spans 16 amino acids. Germline V gene lookup returns CDR1 SGHRS and CDR2 YFSETQ. The CDR3: CASSPRSGNQNTEAFF. The CDR3 DNA sequence: TGCGCCAGCAGCCCCCGATCTGGGAACCAGAACACTGAAGCTTTCTTT.

This clonotype was seen many times. The chain joins TRBV12-3 or TRBV12-4 to TRBJ2-7; 8 bases are shared with TRBD1. The CDR3 is 13 amino acids. V shed 9 bases, J shed 7 bases, and the junction held 11 bases outside the gene matches. DNA of the CDR3: TGTGCCAGTTGTGTGACAGGGGTTTATGAGCAGTACTTC. As protein: CASCVTGVYEQYF.

Comments on this clonotype: A read error may be the cause here, since a much bigger clone is one base away. The rearrangement uses TRBV5-1 and TRBJ2-7, with 7 nucleotides matching TRBD2. The J segment lost 3 bases and the V segment lost 1 base, leaving 10 bases of the junction unmatched. The CDR3 contains 16 residues. Germline values: CDR1 SGHRS, CDR2 YFSETQ. Here the CDR3 reads CASSLSQGGSCYEQYF. CDR3 nucleotides: TGCGCCAGCAGCTTGTCGCAGGGCGGGAGCTGCTACGAGCAGTACTTC. Full variable domain (outside the CDR3, taken from reference TRBV5-1 and TRBJ2-7): KAGVTQTPRYLIKTRGQQVTLSCSPISGHRSVSWYQQTPGQGLQFLFEYFSETQRNKGNFPGRFSGRQFSNSRSEMNVSTLELGDSALYLCASSLSQGGSCYEQYFGPGTRLTVT.

Many counts were recorded for this clonotype. V and J are TRBV20-1 and TRBJ2-1, with D hard to call. Germline assignment: CDR1 DFQATT and CDR2 SNEGSKA (reference sequence). Trimming stripped 2 bases from V and 9 bases from J, with 8 bases between. The CDR3 is 11 residues long. CDR3 sequence reads: CSARRASEQFF. In DNA, the CDR3 is TGCAGTGCTAGACGGGCTAGTGAGCAGTTCTTC.

This clonotype was detected ten times or more. The rearrangement joins TRBV7-8 to TRBJ2-1, with D tentatively TRBD1 or TRBD2 (5 bases each). CDR1 is SGHVS, CDR2 FQNEAQ, per germline. V was clipped by 3 bases and J by 9 bases, with 15 bases between them. The CDR3 runs 14 residues. CDR3 amino acids: CASSFGTRGGEQFF. The CDR3 DNA is TGTGCCAGCAGCTTTGGGACCCGTGGAGGTGAGCAGTTCTTC.

This clonotype was counted many times. The rearrangement joins TRBV20-1 to TRBJ2-7; D not certain. From germline, CDR1 is DFQATT and CDR2 SNEGSKA (reference sequence). CDR3 length: 12 amino acids. Trimming pared 6 bases from V and 2 bases from J, leaving 11 bases between. CDR3 protein: CSAPASPYEQYF. In DNA form, the CDR3 reads TGCAGTGCCCCCGCCTCGCCCTACGAGCAGTACTTC.

In this sample, this clonotype turned up many times. J is TRBJ1-2 and V is TRBV15; D might be TRBD1 (6 bases). Between the trimmed V and J ends, which lost 0 bases and 3 bases, there was a span of 11 bases. Germline lookup yields CDR1 LNHNV and CDR2 YYDKDF (reference sequence). This CDR3 contains 15 residues. For the CDR3, the DNA is TGTGCCACCAGCAGAGAAGCGGCAGGGGACTATGGCTACACCTTC. Translated, it gives CATSREAAGDYGYTF.

The sample holds many counts of this clonotype. This rearrangement joins TRBV12-3 or TRBV12-4 to TRBJ1-2, with 9 bases matching TRBD1. The V and J ends lost 6 bases and 4 bases, in that order; junction bases with no gene match: 0. The length of the CDR3 is 12 residues. The CDR3 DNA reads as TGTGCCAGCAGGACAGGGGGCTATGGCTACACCTTC. Translating gives CASRTGGYGYTF.

The gene calls are TRBV5-1 and TRBJ2-5, with 14 bases matching TRBD2. The CDR3 consists of 15 residues. Germline V CDR1 and CDR2: SGHRS, YFSETQ. J was trimmed by 4 bases and V by 3 bases; bases with no gene match: 2. The CDR3 reads CASSSGLAGAETQYF. CDR3 DNA: TGCGCCAGCAGCTCGGGACTAGCGGGGGCAGAGACCCAGTACTTC.

This clonotype was seen repeatedly, ten times or more. The chain uses TRBV19 and TRBJ2-7, with 15 nucleotides matching TRBD2. The CDR3 sequence is 16 residues long. Germline trimming cut 4 bases from V and 5 bases from J; bases unmatched to any gene: 6. Germline V lookup: CDR1 LNHDA, CDR2 SQIVND (reference sequence). CDR3 bases: TGTGCCAGTAGTACGGGACTAGCGGGAGGAAGGAACGAGCAGTACTTC. Residues: CASSTGLAGGRNEQYF.

This clonotype appeared many times. The rearrangement joins TRBV29-1 to TRBJ2-7; D possibly uses TRBD1 or TRBD2 (5 bases each). CDR3 length: 13 residues. Germline V gene data show CDR1 as SQVTM and CDR2 as ANQGSEA. Deletions cut 3 bases from V and 0 bases from J, with 9 bases between. The CDR3 region has the DNA TGCAGCGTTGAGCCAGGGAGCTCCTACGAGCAGTACTTC. Translating gives CSVEPGSSYEQYF.

This clonotype came up many times. The rearrangement uses TRBV12-3 or TRBV12-4 and TRBJ2-7; D possibly corresponds to TRBD2 (6 bases). The germline V and J ends were trimmed by 2 bases and 3 bases, with 17 bases remaining between them. CDR3 length equals 16 residues. The CDR3 sequence: CASSLPQTRTSYEQYF. The CDR3 DNA reads as TGTGCCAGCAGTTTACCCCAGACTAGGACAAGCTACGAGCAGTACTTC.

This clonotype was detected many times. The rearrangement links TRBV12-3 or TRBV12-4 to TRBJ1-4; 8 positions agree with TRBD1. With V trimmed by 6 bases and J by 12 bases, 15 bases remained unmatched. The CDR3 runs to 15 residues. The CDR3 DNA sequence: TGTGCCAGCAGGGCCGCAGGGGGCAGGAGTGGTGAACTGTTTTTT. Translation gives CASRAAGGRSGELFF.

This clonotype was observed many times. The chain is built from TRBV5-1 and TRBJ2-2; no clear D gene. The germline V gene has CDR1 SGHRS and CDR2 YFSETQ. The V gene lost 6 bases and the J gene lost 3 bases, with 3 bases spanning the gap. The CDR3 runs 11 residues. CDR3 nucleotide sequence: TGCGCCAGCACGGACACCGGGGAGCTGTTTTTT. Its translation is CASTDTGELFF.

This clonotype was detected many times. J is TRBJ1-1 and V is TRBV6-1, with D hard to call. The germline CDR1 and CDR2 sequences are MNHNS and SASEGT. V shed 5 bases and J shed 1 base, with 14 bases lying between them. The CDR3 spans 15 residues. The CDR3 is CASSSPSAWNTEAFF. The CDR3 coding sequence is TGTGCCAGCAGTAGCCCTTCAGCGTGGAACACTGAAGCTTTCTTT.

This clonotype was seen ten or more times. V gene TRBV20-1 combines with J gene TRBJ2-5; 8 positions match TRBD2. Germline values: CDR1 DFQATT, CDR2 SNEGSKA (reference sequence). CDR3 length: 15 residues. V dropped 1 base and J dropped 5; count of bases not matched to a gene: 9. This CDR3 reads CSARAIAGRGETQYF. The CDR3 region has the DNA TGCAGTGCTAGAGCTATAGCGGGACGGGGGGAGACCCAGTACTTC.

This clonotype was observed many times. The rearrangement joins TRBV12-3 or TRBV12-4 to TRBJ2-5, with 8 positions matching TRBD1. The junction had 2 bases not matched to a gene; V was cut back by 4 bases and J by 1 base. This CDR3 comprises 14 residues. CDR3 loop: CASSYGTGQETQYF. In DNA form, the CDR3 reads TGTGCCAGCAGTTATGGGACAGGCCAAGAGACCCAGTACTTC.